This T cell receptor (beta chain) comes out of a study of neurological immune-mediated disorders (dated by TCRdb to between 2017 and 2020). At the level of the whole study: The study compared peripheral blood TCR-beta repertoires of HTLV-I-associated myelopathy (HAM/TSP) patients, multiple sclerosis patients and healthy controls using UMI-based sequencing. Longitudinal samples, technical triplicates and paired sorted CD4+ and CD8+ T-cell subsets, alongside PBMC samples, were included among the approximately 98 TCR-beta libraries. The cohort comprised 68 subjects: about 14 HAM/TSP patients, 35 or so multiple sclerosis patients and about 20 healthy controls. Overall study results and their limits: TCR clonal expansion was highest in HAM/TSP patients and lowest in MS patients, with MS patients falling below even healthy controls. Expanded clones from different subjects shared no identical CDR3 amino acid sequences, which suggests that TCR-beta repertoires were private in all groups.

CDR3 length: 15 amino acids, cysteine to phenylalanine. The only DNA kept is the CDR3, 45 bases in frame from the first base. The CDR1 and CDR2 encoded by the germline V gene are SGHRS and YFSETQ. V is pruned by 4 bases and J by 5 bases, leaving 9 bases of the junction without a gene match. cDNA synthesis used template-switch 5'RACE with a primer carrying a 10-nucleotide random unique molecular identifier tagging each TCR transcript. Each sequencing run produced over 180 million TCR-beta sequences covering 15-18 subjects. The RNeasy kit was used for extraction of total RNA. The KAPA Real-time Library Amplification kit was used to amplify TCR-beta VDJ regions with primers for the TCR constant region and the 5'RACE anchor. A first PCR added sample indexes and Illumina adaptors, after which a second PCR increased the library yield. After Ampure bead purification, the TCR product of roughly 650 bp was size-selected on a 2% E-gel SizeSelection system. Before pooling, library quality was assessed on a Bioanalyzer, concentration was determined with Qubit, and library quantification was performed with the Kapa Library Quantification kit. An Illumina HiSeq 2500 sequenced the libraries paired-end 2 x 150 bp. To increase sequence diversity, about 24-32% phiX was spiked into each library pool. In the authors' own workflow: The UMI-based MiGEC pipeline processed quality-filtered reads and removed over 80% of raw TCR sequences during error correction. IMGT germline references were used for aligning VDJ genes, and each clonotype was defined as a unique CDR3 amino acid sequence together with its V-J genes. Clonal expansion, Shannon diversity and CDR3 relatedness (CalcPairwiseDistances, ClusterSamples) were evaluated with VDJtools, and phylogenetic trees were built with CLCbio workbench. Expanded clones were defined as having at least 8 unique UMIs, based on coefficient-of-variation modelling across technical triplicates. Through fastp at Q25 and MiXCR, TCRdb rebuilt clones from the public reads, retaining in-frame beta chains. Each entry is one CDR3 protein sequence, shown with its most common DNA and genes. These V and J calls rely on TCRdb rather than the paper's analysis. Counted in this sample were roughly 16,000 distinct CDR3 sequences; roughly 14% of them appeared once. Jointly, the top ten make up around 15% of the sample.

This clonotype was recorded at least ten times. The antigen it binds to is not known. Base-call qualities are not available, and no considerably larger clone is one nucleotide away. For unsorted PBMC libraries, 2 million PBMCs were used after storage in RNAlater at -80 degrees C until RNA extraction. PBMCs were separated from peripheral blood using Ficoll-Hypaque density gradient centrifugation and then cryopreserved in liquid nitrogen. The clonotype originates from a man aged 55 to 70 with HTLV-1-associated myelopathy (HAM/TSP). Sequencing was carried out using PBMCs. The chain uses TRBV5-1 and TRBJ2-3, with 8 bases in between that match TRBD2. The sequenced DNA: TGCGCCAGCAGCCCGGACGGGACTAGTCTAGATACGCAGTATTTT. Its coded protein is CASSPDGTSLDTQYF.